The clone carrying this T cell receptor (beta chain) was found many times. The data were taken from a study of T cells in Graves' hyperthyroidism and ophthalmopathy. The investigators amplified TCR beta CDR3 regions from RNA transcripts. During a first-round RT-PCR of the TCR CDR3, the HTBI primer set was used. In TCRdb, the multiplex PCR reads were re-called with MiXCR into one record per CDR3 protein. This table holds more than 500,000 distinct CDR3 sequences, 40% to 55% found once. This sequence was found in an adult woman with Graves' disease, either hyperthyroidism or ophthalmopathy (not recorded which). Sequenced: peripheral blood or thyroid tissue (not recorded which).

The CDR3 region is CATSRVPREQYF. The CDR3 DNA reads as TGTGCCACCAGCAGGGTACCTAGGGAGCAGTACTTC. The genes are TRBV15 and TRBJ2-7; no reliable D call. V was trimmed by 3 bases and J by 7 bases, leaving 10 bases between them. The CDR3 sequence is 12 residues long. Germline V gives CDR1 LNHNV, CDR2 YYDKDF (reference sequence).